This T cell receptor (beta chain) emerged from a study of regulatory T cells in long-lasting Graves disease. On the study more broadly: Those with persistent Graves' disease had received antithyroid drugs for over 5 years with positive TSH receptor antibodies.

To make TCR beta libraries, researchers used iRepertoire HTBI primers and Arm-PCR of CDR3 regions. TCRdb re-derived calls from the multiplex PCR reads in MiXCR, one entry per CDR3 protein. The repertoire holds about 660,000 distinct CDR3 sequences, with approximately 29% as singletons. V lost 2 bases and J lost 5; bases outside the gene matches: 6. Germline lookup yields CDR1 MDHEN and CDR2 SYDVKM. The CDR3 covers 16 residues. Time point indicated: persistent/refractory GD, antithyroid drugs over 5 years with positive TRAb. TCR sequences were obtained from RNA taken from PBMCs. This clonotype was observed at least ten times.

The rearrangement uses TRBV28 and TRBJ1-6, with TRBD1 matching 7 bases. This receptor was obtained from a female donor with Graves disease. Sequenced here: peripheral blood mononuclear cells (PBMCs), sampled when the disease was refractory, from a patient treated with antithyroid drugs. CDR3 DNA: TGTGCCAGCAGTTTAAGGGGAGGGGGCGATAATTCACCCCTCCACTTT. As protein: CASSLRGGGDNSPLHF. The variable domain in full, with the rest retrieved from reference TRBV28 and TRBJ1-6, is DVKVTQSSRYLVKRTGEKVFLECVQDMDHENMFWYRQDPGLGLRLIYFSYDVKMKEKGDIPEGYSVSREKKERFSLILESASTNQTSMYLCASSLRGGGDNSPLHFGNGTRLTVT.